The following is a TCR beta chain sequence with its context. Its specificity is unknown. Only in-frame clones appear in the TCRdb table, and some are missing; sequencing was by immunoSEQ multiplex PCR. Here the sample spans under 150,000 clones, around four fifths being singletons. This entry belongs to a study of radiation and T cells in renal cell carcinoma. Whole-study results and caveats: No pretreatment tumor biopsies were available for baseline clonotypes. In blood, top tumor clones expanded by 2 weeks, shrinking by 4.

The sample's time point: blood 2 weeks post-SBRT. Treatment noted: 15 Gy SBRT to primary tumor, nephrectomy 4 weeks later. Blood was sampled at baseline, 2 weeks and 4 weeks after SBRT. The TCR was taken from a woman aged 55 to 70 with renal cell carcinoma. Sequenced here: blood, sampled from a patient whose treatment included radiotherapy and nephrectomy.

The CDR3 nucleotides read TGTGCCAGCAGCATATTCGCGGACAGTTTGGAGTACTTC. This codes for CASSIFADSLEYF. The V and J genes are TRBV2 and TRBJ2-4; D possibly corresponds to TRBD1 (6 bases). Trimming shortened V by 6 bases and J by 14 bases, and 20 bases separated the two germline ends. Germline lookup yields CDR1 SNHLY and CDR2 FYNNEI. The CDR3 spans 13 residues.